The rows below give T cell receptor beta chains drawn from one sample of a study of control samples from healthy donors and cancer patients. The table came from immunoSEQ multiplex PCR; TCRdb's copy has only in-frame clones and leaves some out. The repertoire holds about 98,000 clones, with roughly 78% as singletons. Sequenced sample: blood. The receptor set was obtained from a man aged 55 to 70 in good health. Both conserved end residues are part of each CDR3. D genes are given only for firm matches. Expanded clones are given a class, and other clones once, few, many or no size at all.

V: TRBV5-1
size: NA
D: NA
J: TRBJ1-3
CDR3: CASSSEGSSGNTIYF
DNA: TGCGCCAGCAGCTCGGAAGGGAGCTCTGGAAACACCATATATTTT

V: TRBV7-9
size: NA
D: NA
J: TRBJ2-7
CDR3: CASSLVVGIQDKQYF
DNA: TGTGCCAGCAGCTTAGTCGTCGGCATTCAAGACAAGCAGTACTTC

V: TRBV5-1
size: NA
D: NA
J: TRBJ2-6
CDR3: CASEPGHSGANVLTF
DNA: TGCGCCAGTGAGCCAGGCCACTCTGGGGCCAACGTCCTGACTTTC

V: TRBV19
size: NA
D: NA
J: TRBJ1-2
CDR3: CASSISADYGYTF
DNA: TGTGCCAGTAGTATCTCAGCAGACTATGGCTACACCTTC

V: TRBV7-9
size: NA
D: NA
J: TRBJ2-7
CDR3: CAGTRLTGSEQYF
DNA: TGTGCCGGGACGAGACTAACAGGGTCCGAGCAGTACTTC

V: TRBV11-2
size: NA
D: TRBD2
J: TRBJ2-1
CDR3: CASRPGLAGGNEQFF
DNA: TGTGCCAGCAGGCCGGGACTAGCGGGAGGCAATGAGCAGTTCTTC

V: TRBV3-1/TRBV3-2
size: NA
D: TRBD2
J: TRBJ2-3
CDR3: CASSHGLAGTDTQYF
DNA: TGTGCCAGCAGCCACGGACTAGCGGGCACAGATACGCAGTATTTT

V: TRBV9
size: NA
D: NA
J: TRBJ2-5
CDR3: CASSSQGSGTQYF
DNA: TGTGCCAGCAGCTCACAGGGTAGCGGGACCCAGTACTTC

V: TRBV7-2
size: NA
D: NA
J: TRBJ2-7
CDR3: CASSWEGRDNLDF
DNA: TGTGCCAGCAGCTGGGAGGGGCGGGACAACCTAGACTTC

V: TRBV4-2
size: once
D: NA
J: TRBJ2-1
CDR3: CASSPRDGGTATSYNEQFF
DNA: TGTGCCAGCAGCCCCCGAGACGGGGGAACGGCTACCTCCTACAATGAGCAGTTCTTC

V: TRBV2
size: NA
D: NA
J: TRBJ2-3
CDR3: CASRLDSDTQYF
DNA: TGTGCCAGTCGACTAGACTCAGATACGCAGTATTTT

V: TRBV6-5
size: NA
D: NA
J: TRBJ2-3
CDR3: CASSLGGASTDTQYF
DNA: TGTGCCAGCAGTTTAGGTGGGGCTAGCACAGATACGCAGTATTTT

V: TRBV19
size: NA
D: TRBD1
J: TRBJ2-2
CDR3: CASTDPGQVNTGELFF
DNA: TGTGCCAGTACTGACCCAGGACAGGTGAACACCGGGGAGCTGTTTTTT

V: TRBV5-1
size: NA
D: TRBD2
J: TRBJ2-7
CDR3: CASSLVLAGGHEQYF
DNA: TGCGCCAGCAGCTTGGTACTAGCGGGGGGCCACGAGCAGTACTTC

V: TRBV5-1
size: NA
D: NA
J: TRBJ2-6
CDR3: CASSPGRGGVSGANVLTF
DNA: TGCGCCAGCAGCCCTGGAAGGGGTGGGGTCTCTGGGGCCAACGTCCTGACTTTC

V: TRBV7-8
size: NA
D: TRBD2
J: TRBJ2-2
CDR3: CASRLQRTSGPPGGELFF
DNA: TGTGCCAGCAGGCTTCAGCGGACTAGCGGGCCCCCTGGCGGGGAGCTGTTTTTT

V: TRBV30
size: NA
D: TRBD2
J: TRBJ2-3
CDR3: CAWSRTSGDTQYF
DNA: TGTGCCTGGAGTAGGACTAGCGGAGATACGCAGTATTTT

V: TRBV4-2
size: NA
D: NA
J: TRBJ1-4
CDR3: CASSQFVSEANEKLFF
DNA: TGTGCCAGCAGCCAGTTCGTCTCTGAGGCTAATGAAAAACTGTTTTTT